The rows below give T cell receptor beta chains drawn from one sample of a study of T cells after posttransplantation cyclophosphamide. Here immunoSEQ multiplex PCR was the method, and the copy in TCRdb shows in-frame clones only, minus some. The sample counts about 14,000 clones, none seen once; the ten largest own under 25%. The sequencing here drew on PBMCs, taken approximately 1,100 days after allogeneic stem cell transplant with posttransplant cyclophosphamide. These receptors all come from a female patient between 40 and 50 years old who received an allogeneic stem cell transplant from a related donor, was CMV-positive, and had no GVHD. Some T cells may have come from the graft donor. The CDR3 runs from the conserved cysteine through the conserved F or W. The order of the fields is CDR3 DNA, CDR3 protein, CDR3 length, D gene, clone size, J gene, V gene. D genes are given only for firm matches. Clone size is given for some rows only: seen once, a few or many times, or a class if the clone is expanded.

CDR3 DNA: TGTGCCAGTAGTTTCAAACAGGAGACGGCATACGAGCAGTACTTC; CDR3 protein: CASSFKQETAYEQYF; CDR3 length: 15; D gene: -; clone size: -; J gene: TRBJ2-7; V gene: TRBV9
CDR3 DNA: TGTGCCAGCAGCTTAGTAGGGGCTGAAGCTTTCTTT; CDR3 protein: CASSLVGAEAFF; CDR3 length: 12; D gene: -; clone size: many; J gene: TRBJ1-1; V gene: TRBV7-2
CDR3 DNA: TGTGCCAGCAGTTATACCATGGGACAGGGGGATAACGGCTACACCTTC; CDR3 protein: CASSYTMGQGDNGYTF; CDR3 length: 16; D gene: TRBD1; clone size: -; J gene: TRBJ1-2; V gene: TRBV6-6
CDR3 DNA: TGTGCCACCGCTCCGACAGGCGGGGGAGAGACCCAGTACTTC; CDR3 protein: CATAPTGGGETQYF; CDR3 length: 14; D gene: -; clone size: many; J gene: TRBJ2-5; V gene: TRBV14
CDR3 DNA: TGTGCCAGTAGTATCCCAGGGCACTATGGCTACACCTTC; CDR3 protein: CASSIPGHYGYTF; CDR3 length: 13; D gene: -; clone size: few; J gene: TRBJ1-2; V gene: TRBV19
CDR3 DNA: TGTGCCAGCAGCTTAACCGTGAGCTCCTACGAGCAGTACTTC; CDR3 protein: CASSLTVSSYEQYF; CDR3 length: 14; D gene: -; clone size: many; J gene: TRBJ2-7; V gene: TRBV7-9
CDR3 DNA: TGCGCCAGCAGCCGAGATCCGGGACAGACTTACGAGCAGTACTTC; CDR3 protein: CASSRDPGQTYEQYF; CDR3 length: 15; D gene: TRBD1; clone size: many; J gene: TRBJ2-7; V gene: TRBV4-1
CDR3 DNA: TGTGCCAGCAGCTTGCTGGGGGCCTTCCAAGAGACCCAGTACTTC; CDR3 protein: CASSLLGAFQETQYF; CDR3 length: 15; D gene: -; clone size: many; J gene: TRBJ2-5; V gene: TRBV5-5
CDR3 DNA: TGCAGCGTTGAAGAGACCAGGGTGGATGGCTACACCTTC; CDR3 protein: CSVEETRVDGYTF; CDR3 length: 13; D gene: -; clone size: many; J gene: TRBJ1-2; V gene: TRBV29-1
CDR3 DNA: TGTGCCAGCAGTTACCCGAGCGGGAATGAGCAGTTCTTC; CDR3 protein: CASSYPSGNEQFF; CDR3 length: 13; D gene: -; clone size: few; J gene: TRBJ2-1; V gene: TRBV6-5